The rows below give T cell receptor beta chains drawn from one sample of a study of graft-versus-host responses after intestinal transplantation. TCRdb's copy holds only in-frame clones and misses some; the assay was immunoSEQ multiplex PCR. This sample carries some 40,000 clones, around 90% of them seen once, and the ten largest clones take 2.3%. Sequenced material: PBMCs, taken around 320 days after intestinal transplant. The receptors originated from a human patient who received an intestinal transplant, so some T cells may come from the graft donor. Each CDR3 is given with its conserved first and last residue. Each record gives: J gene, clone size, D gene, V gene, CDR3 protein. A D gene is named only where the DNA matches it firmly. For some rows the clone size is stated as once, few or many, or as a class when expanded; others skip it.

J: TRBJ2-5
size: .
D: .
V: TRBV18
CDR3: CASSQETQYF

J: TRBJ2-7
size: once
D: .
V: TRBV13
CDR3: CASSLGERRDRLSYEQYF

J: TRBJ1-2
size: .
D: .
V: TRBV5-4
CDR3: CASSLNPTYGYTF

J: TRBJ2-7
size: once
D: .
V: TRBV4-1
CDR3: CASSVSPNPSYEQYF

J: TRBJ1-5
size: .
D: .
V: TRBV12-5
CDR3: CASGLVRWAGRRGYSNQPQHF

J: TRBJ2-5
size: .
D: TRBD1
V: TRBV18
CDR3: CASSQDRGETQYF

J: TRBJ2-7
size: .
D: .
V: TRBV28
CDR3: CASSFQGFYEQYF

J: TRBJ2-2
size: .
D: .
V: TRBV6-5
CDR3: CASREQLIATGELFF

J: TRBJ1-2
size: .
D: .
V: TRBV23-1
CDR3: CASSQAPANYGYTF

J: TRBJ2-7
size: .
D: .
V: TRBV28
CDR3: CASSLEWGNYYEQYF

J: TRBJ2-3
size: .
D: TRBD2
V: TRBV5-1
CDR3: CASSLRASGSTTDTQYF

J: TRBJ1-5
size: .
D: .
V: TRBV5-4
CDR3: CASSQGYIEPQHF

J: TRBJ2-7
size: .
D: .
V: TRBV29-1
CDR3: CSVADSVSYEQYF

J: TRBJ2-7
size: .
D: TRBD2
V: TRBV28
CDR3: CASHPPGLAGREQYF

J: TRBJ1-6
size: .
D: TRBD1
V: TRBV6-4
CDR3: CASSEGQGASPLHF

J: TRBJ2-3
size: once
D: TRBD2
V: TRBV2
CDR3: CASSEYRLAGGYGTDTQYF

J: TRBJ1-2
size: .
D: .
V: TRBV10-1
CDR3: CASTPGDLFNTF

J: TRBJ1-2
size: .
D: .
V: TRBV6-6
CDR3: CASSYSGGNYGYTF

J: TRBJ1-1
size: .
D: TRBD1
V: TRBV28
CDR3: CASRRDRGNTEAFF

J: TRBJ1-4
size: .
D: .
V: TRBV5-1
CDR3: CASSLETGPSREKLFF

J: TRBJ2-2
size: .
D: .
V: TRBV6-1
CDR3: CASRDLPTGELFF

J: TRBJ2-1
size: once
D: TRBD1
V: TRBV6-5
CDR3: CASGGTGVYNEQFF

J: TRBJ1-5
size: .
D: .
V: TRBV6-5
CDR3: CASRTDGNQPQHF

J: TRBJ1-1
size: .
D: .
V: TRBV27
CDR3: CASSPRGGRTEAFF

J: TRBJ1-6
size: .
D: TRBD1
V: TRBV2
CDR3: CASRATGSSYNSPLHF

J: TRBJ2-2
size: .
D: .
V: TRBV19
CDR3: CASSLQGGDGELFF